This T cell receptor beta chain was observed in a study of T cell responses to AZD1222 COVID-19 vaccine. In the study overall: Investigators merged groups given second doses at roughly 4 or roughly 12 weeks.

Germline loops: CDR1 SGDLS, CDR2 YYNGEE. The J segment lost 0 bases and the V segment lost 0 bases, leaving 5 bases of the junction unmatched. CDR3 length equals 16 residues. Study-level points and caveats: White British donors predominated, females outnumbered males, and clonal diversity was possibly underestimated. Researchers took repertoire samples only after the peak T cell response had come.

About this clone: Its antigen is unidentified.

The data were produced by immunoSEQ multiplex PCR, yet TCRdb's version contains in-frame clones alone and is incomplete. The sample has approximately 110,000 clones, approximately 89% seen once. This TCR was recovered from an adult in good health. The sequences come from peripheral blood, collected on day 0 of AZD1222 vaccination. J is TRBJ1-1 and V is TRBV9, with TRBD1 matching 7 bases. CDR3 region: CASSVDGGQLNTEAFF. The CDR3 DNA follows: TGTGCCAGCAGCGTAGATGGGGGACAGCTGAACACTGAAGCTTTCTTT.